This T cell receptor beta chain was obtained from a study of blood T cell repertoires in COVID-19. In the original analysis: Reference gene primer amplification gave nucleated cell count estimates. Produced via immunoSEQ multiplex PCR; TCRdb's table is partial and in-frame only. That table furnishes V, J and clone size, whereas the DNA furnished D and trimming. The data show approximately 310,000 clones, with over 75% seen just once and 1% held by the top ten. V lost 2 bases, J lost 6 bases, and 15 bases lay in between. Germline V gene data show CDR1 as LGHNA and CDR2 as YSLEER. The CDR3 has 15 amino acids.

The rearrangement joins TRBV4-3 to TRBJ2-3; D remains ambiguous. Material: peripheral blood. This clonotype was obtained from a man aged 45 to 65 with active or convalescent COVID-19. The CDR3, as DNA: TGCGCCAGCAGCCAACGACTCCCAACGGCGGATACGCAGTATTTT. It is translated as CASSQRLPTADTQYF.